This TCR beta chain is drawn from a study of T cells after yellow fever vaccination (dated by TCRdb to between 2019 and 2020). Regarding the complete study: The SMART-Seq v4 Ultra Low Input RNA kit was used to prepare libraries from fractions with low cell numbers. Blood samples were taken at several timepoints before and after primary and secondary immunization, and bulk PBMC replicates and cell subsets were isolated. Two healthy male donors made up the cohort, one aged 18 to 29 years and the other aged 30 to 40 years. Bulk TCR alpha and beta repertoires were sequenced longitudinally to track T-cell clones before and after primary and booster YFV17D yellow fever vaccination.

TCR cDNA was made using 5'RACE template switching, a step that added a universal primer site and unique molecular identifiers. Priming for cDNA synthesis came from both the TCR alpha and TCR beta constant segments. Two PCR steps were used to amplify libraries, with sample barcodes and sequencing adapters being added in the second step. Sequencing of the libraries was done on either Illumina HiSeq 2500 (2x100 bp) or NovaSeq (2x150 bp). In the paper's pipeline: Reads were demultiplexed and collapsed into UMI consensus sequences with MIGEC, and V(D)J alignment was performed with MiXCR. Using edgeR on replicate PBMC samples, clonotypes were called vaccine-responding if FDR was below 0.01 and the log2 fold change was above 5 up to day 15. Each bulk clonotype received a CD4 or CD8 identity based on whether the sequenced CD4 or CD8 repertoire contained that clonotype at higher abundance. The public reads were run again by TCRdb, first through fastp at Q25 and then through MiXCR, and only productive beta chains were kept. Merged by CDR3 protein, the rows form single entries marked with the most common genes and DNA. V and J calls and clone size were set by TCRdb, not the authors. Recorded for this sample are a few hundred thousand distinct CDR3 sequences; 6.5% to 8.5% of them occurred a single time. Together, the top ten hold 15% to 20% of the sample.

In its sample, this clonotype was seen a few times. This clone's antigen is unknown. A junction end diverges from the germline sequence, so it may reflect a read error. The paper as a whole reports these results and caveats: Compared with the primary T-cell response, the secondary T-cell response was faster but weaker, reaching its peak on day 5 rather than on day 15. A small fraction of clonotypes showed up in both the CD4 and CD8 compartments, probably as a result of convergent recombination. Computational filtering was needed because FACS-sorted repertoires could contain abundant contaminating clonotypes from the bulk population. After the booster, most of the clones that had expanded following primary vaccination were detected again (roughly 97% of CD4 and around 90% of CD8), which suggests that memory was broadly maintained. Only a couple of donors were included in the study, so the extent to which the findings can be generalized is limited.

The sample's treatment or condition label is to be understood as: live attenuated yellow fever vaccine strain. At each blood-draw timepoint, two biological replicates of bulk PBMCs were obtained. PBMCs were isolated from peripheral blood using a standard Ficoll-Paque protocol. TriZol was used to extract RNA from bulk PBMCs, CD4 and CD8 fractions, and dextramer-positive and dextramer-negative fractions. The sequenced sample was PBMCs, obtained about 49 days after the first yellow fever vaccination. This TCR was recovered from a man younger than 30 who received the YFV17D yellow fever vaccine.

The DNA sequence is TGTGCCAGCTCACTACGGACAGGGGGAATAGGTGAAGCCTTCTTT. This encodes CASSLRTGGIGEAFF. The rearranged segments are TRBV18 and TRBJ1-1; 10 bases in the junction line up with TRBD1. From cysteine to phenylalanine, the CDR3 is 15 amino acids long. CDR3 DNA only is kept here, 45 bases in frame from base 1. The germline V gene gives CDR1 as KGHSH and CDR2 as LQKENI.